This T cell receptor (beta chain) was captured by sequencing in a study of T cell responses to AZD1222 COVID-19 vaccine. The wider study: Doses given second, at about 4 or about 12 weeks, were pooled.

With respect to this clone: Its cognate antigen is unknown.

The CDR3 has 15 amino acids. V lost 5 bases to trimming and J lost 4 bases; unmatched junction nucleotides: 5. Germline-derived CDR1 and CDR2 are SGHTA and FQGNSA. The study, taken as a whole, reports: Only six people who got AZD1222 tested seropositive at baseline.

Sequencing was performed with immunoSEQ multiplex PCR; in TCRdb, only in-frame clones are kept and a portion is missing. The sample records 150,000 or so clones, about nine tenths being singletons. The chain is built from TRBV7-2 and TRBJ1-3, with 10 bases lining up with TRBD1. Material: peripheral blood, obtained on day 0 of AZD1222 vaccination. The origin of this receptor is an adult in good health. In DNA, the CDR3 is TGTGCCAGCAGCCCAGACAGGGGGCCGGGAAACACCATATATTTT. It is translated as CASSPDRGPGNTIYF.